These T cell receptor beta chains were read from a single sample in a study of cytotoxic CD8 clonotypes in ibrutinib-treated CLL. The repertoire was sequenced with immunoSEQ multiplex PCR; TCRdb's copy has only in-frame clones and lacks some. The data show 40,000 to 50,000 clones, around three fifths seen once. The specimen comprised PBMCs, sampled after 24 months of ibrutinib treatment. The receptors were sampled from a human donor with chronic lymphocytic leukemia. The CDR3 runs from the conserved cysteine through the conserved F or W. Each record gives: D gene, J gene, clone size, V gene, CDR3 DNA, CDR3 protein. The D gene is left open where the match is weak. Size is stated for part of the rows, as once, few or many counts, or as a class when the clone is expanded.

NA TRBJ2-4 few TRBV11-2 TGTGCCAGCAGCGAGGGACAATTCGCCAAAAACATTCAGTACTTC CASSEGQFAKNIQYF
NA TRBJ1-1 NA TRBV5-4 TGTGCCAGCAGCTTAGGGACTGAAGCTTTCTTT CASSLGTEAFF
NA TRBJ1-2 NA TRBV2 TGTGCCAGCAGTGAACGGGACACCTATGGCTACACCTTC CASSERDTYGYTF
NA TRBJ2-5 NA TRBV6-1 TGTGCCAGCAGTGAAGTAGACAGGCAAGAGACCCAGTACTTC CASSEVDRQETQYF
NA TRBJ1-5 NA TRBV7-9 TGTGCCAGCAGCCGTTCGGGGAGCAATCAGCCCCAGCATTTT CASSRSGSNQPQHF
NA TRBJ2-7 NA TRBV19 TGTGCCAGTAGTATGACGATAGGTAGTCTCTACGAGCAGTACTTC CASSMTIGSLYEQYF
TRBD2 TRBJ2-3 NA TRBV4-1 TGCGCCAGCAGCCTAGCGGGCACCTCTAGCACAGATACGCAGTATTTT CASSLAGTSSTDTQYF
NA TRBJ1-6 NA TRBV27 TGTGCCAGCAGTTTCGGCAGGGGAACTTCACCCCTCCACTTT CASSFGRGTSPLHF
TRBD2 TRBJ2-3 NA TRBV6-4 TGTGCCAGCAGTTTAGCGGGGGAGACAGATACGCAGTATTTT CASSLAGETDTQYF
TRBD2 TRBJ2-7 NA TRBV5-1 TGCGCCCCCAGCTCCTGGGGTAGCCGTACGGGACTAGCGGGGGGGACAACCTACGAGCAGTACTTC CAPSSWGSRTGLAGGTTYEQYF
NA TRBJ1-1 NA TRBV27 TGTGCCAGCTATCGGGGGCGGACTGAAGCTTTCTTT CASYRGRTEAFF
TRBD1 TRBJ2-5 NA TRBV29-1 TGCAGCGTGCCACAGGGGAGAGAGACCCAGTACTTC CSVPQGRETQYF
TRBD1 TRBJ1-5 NA TRBV5-1 TGCGCCAGCAGCTTGGGCTCAGGGGGCGTTAATCAGCCCCAGCATTTT CASSLGSGGVNQPQHF
NA TRBJ2-7 NA TRBV19 TGTGCCAGTAGTATTGGGTATAAGCGATCCTACGAGCAGTACTTC CASSIGYKRSYEQYF
TRBD1 TRBJ1-2 NA TRBV11-2 TGTGCCAGCAGGGGCACAGGGGGCGGCGGCTACACCTTC CASRGTGGGGYTF
NA TRBJ1-5 once TRBV19 TGTGCCAGTACCCCGGGACAAGGGGGTCAGCCCCAGCATTTT CASTPGQGGQPQHF
NA TRBJ1-2 NA TRBV5-4 TGTGCCAGCAGCTTGGAATCGACGCTAGGCTATGGCTACACCTTC CASSLESTLGYGYTF
NA TRBJ2-1 few TRBV19 TGTGCCAGTAGTATGACTGCGGAGGAGCAGTTCTTC CASSMTAEEQFF
NA TRBJ2-7 NA TRBV28 TGTGCCAGCAGCCCCCGGGATTTCCGGGGCGAGCAGTACTTC CASSPRDFRGEQYF
TRBD1 TRBJ1-6 few TRBV4-1 TGCGCCAGCAGCCAAGAGGGACAGGGGGCCGGGTCACCCCTCCACTTT CASSQEGQGAGSPLHF
NA TRBJ1-3 few TRBV10-3 TGTGCCATCACAGATCCGGGGAGCTCTGGAAACACCATATATTTT CAITDPGSSGNTIYF
NA TRBJ1-2 few TRBV19 TGTGCCAGTACCCAGACAATGAGCTATGGCTACACCTTC CASTQTMSYGYTF
NA TRBJ1-4 few TRBV28 TGTGCCAGCAGCCTCGGGACGCAAAGAGTGGTAAAGGAAAAACTGTTTTTT CASSLGTQRVVKEKLFF
TRBD2 TRBJ2-3 NA TRBV11-2 TGTGCCAGCAGCTTAGGACTACTAGCGGGGAGTACAGATACGCAGTATTTT CASSLGLLAGSTDTQYF
NA TRBJ2-7 NA TRBV10-1 TGCGCCAGCAGTGACGGCGTCGAGCAGTACTTC CASSDGVEQYF
NA TRBJ2-2 NA TRBV6-6 TGTGCCAGCAGTTACCTACGCACCGGGGAGCTGTTTTTT CASSYLRTGELFF
NA TRBJ1-5 NA TRBV6-1 TGTGCCAGCAGATGGACAGGCAATCAGCCCCAGCATTTT CASRWTGNQPQHF
NA TRBJ1-3 few TRBV5-6 TGTGCCAGCAGCCTGAGGGCCGATCTCTCTGGAAACACCATATATTTT CASSLRADLSGNTIYF
NA TRBJ1-2 NA TRBV5-1 TGCGCCAGCAGGATGGAAGGGGCAGGCGAGGGCTACACCTTC CASRMEGAGEGYTF
TRBD2 TRBJ2-3 NA TRBV5-1 TGCGCCAGCAGCCCGGGACTAGCGGGGAGCACAGATACGCAGTATTTT CASSPGLAGSTDTQYF
NA TRBJ1-2 many TRBV4-1 TGCGCCAGCAGCCAAGATCTGGGACTCGTGAGTGGCTACACCTTC CASSQDLGLVSGYTF
NA TRBJ1-5 NA TRBV5-5 TGTGCCAGCAGCCGATGGGCGGGGAATAGCAATCAGCCCCAGCATTTT CASSRWAGNSNQPQHF
TRBD1 TRBJ1-6 few TRBV7-9 TGTGCCAGCAGCTCGCGACAGGGGCAGGGTAATTCACCCCTCCACTTT CASSSRQGQGNSPLHF